This T cell receptor beta chain was profiled in a study of blood T cell repertoires in COVID-19. In the study overall: Researchers got acute and convalescent COVID-19 samples from the United States, Italy and Spain. Nucleic acid was either cDNA or gDNA, and it came from T cells, B-cell-depleted T cells, or PBMCs.

Per the study methods: Estimates of nucleated cell counts were drawn from the amplification of reference gene primers. Clones were sequenced by immunoSEQ multiplex PCR, and TCRdb holds only the in-frame ones, with some missing. That table furnishes V, J and clone size, whereas the DNA furnished D and trimming. The repertoire includes 80,000 to 90,000 clones, about 87% of them detected once, and around 5% sits in the top ten. The V and J ends lost 6 bases and 8 bases, in that order; junction bases with no gene match: 8. Looked up from germline, CDR1 is LNHDA and CDR2 is SQIVND (reference sequence). The length of the CDR3 is 14 residues.

Sequenced: peripheral blood. This TCR derives from a man aged 40-50 years with acute or convalescent COVID-19. The chain links TRBV19 to TRBJ1-1, with 11 bases matching TRBD1. The CDR3 reads CASRARDRGSEAFF. The DNA for the CDR3 is TGTGCCAGTAGGGCAAGGGACAGGGGGTCGGAAGCTTTCTTT.